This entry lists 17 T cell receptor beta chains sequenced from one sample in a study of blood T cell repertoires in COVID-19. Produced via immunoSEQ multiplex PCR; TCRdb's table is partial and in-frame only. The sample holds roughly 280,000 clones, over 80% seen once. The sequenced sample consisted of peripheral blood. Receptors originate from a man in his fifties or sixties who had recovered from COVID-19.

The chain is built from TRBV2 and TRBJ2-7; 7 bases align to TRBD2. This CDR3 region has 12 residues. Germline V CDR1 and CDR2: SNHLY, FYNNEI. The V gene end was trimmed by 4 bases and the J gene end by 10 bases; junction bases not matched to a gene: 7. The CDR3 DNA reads TGTGCCAGCAGTGTGGGGGGGAATGGACAGTACTTC. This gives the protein CASSVGGNGQYF.

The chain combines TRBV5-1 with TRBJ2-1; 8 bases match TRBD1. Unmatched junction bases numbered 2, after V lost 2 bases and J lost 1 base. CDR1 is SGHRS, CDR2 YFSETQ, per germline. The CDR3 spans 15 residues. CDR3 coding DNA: TGCGCCAGCAGCTTAACAGGGGGGTCCTACAATGAGCAGTTCTTC. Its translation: CASSLTGGSYNEQFF.

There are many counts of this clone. CDR3 in amino acids: CASMAENTGELFF. The DNA for the CDR3 is TGTGCCAGCATGGCGGAGAACACCGGGGAGCTGTTTTTT. V is TRBV2 and J is TRBJ2-2; the D is unclear. V was clipped by 7 bases and J by 1 base, with 7 bases between them. The CDR3 covers 13 residues. Germline CDR1 and CDR2: SNHLY and FYNNEI.

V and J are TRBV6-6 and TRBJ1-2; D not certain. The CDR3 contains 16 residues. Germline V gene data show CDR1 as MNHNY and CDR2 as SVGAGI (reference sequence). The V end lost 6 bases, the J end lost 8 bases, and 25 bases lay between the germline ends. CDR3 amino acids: CASSLLESRGNRGYTF. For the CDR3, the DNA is TGTGCCAGCAGCTTGCTCGAGTCTCGGGGTAATCGGGGCTACACCTTC.

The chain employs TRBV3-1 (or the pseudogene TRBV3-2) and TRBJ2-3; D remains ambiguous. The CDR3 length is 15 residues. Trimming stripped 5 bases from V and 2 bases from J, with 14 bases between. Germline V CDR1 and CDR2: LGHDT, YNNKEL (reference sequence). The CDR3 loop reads CASSFTDAITDTQYF. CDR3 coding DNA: TGTGCCAGCAGCTTTACAGACGCAATCACAGATACGCAGTATTTT.

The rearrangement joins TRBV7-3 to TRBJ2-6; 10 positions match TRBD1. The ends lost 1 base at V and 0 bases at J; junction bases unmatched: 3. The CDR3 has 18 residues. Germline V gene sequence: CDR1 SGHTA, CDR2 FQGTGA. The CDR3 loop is CASSLRDRGSSGANVLTF. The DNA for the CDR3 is TGTGCCAGCAGCTTAAGGGACAGGGGAAGCTCTGGGGCCAACGTCCTGACTTTC. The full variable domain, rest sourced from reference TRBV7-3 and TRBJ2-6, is GAGVSQTPSNKVTEKGKYVELRCDPISGHTALYWYRQSLGQGPEFLIYFQGTGAADDSGLPNDRFFAVRPEGSVSTLKIQRTERGDSAVYLCASSLRDRGSSGANVLTFGAGSRLTVL.

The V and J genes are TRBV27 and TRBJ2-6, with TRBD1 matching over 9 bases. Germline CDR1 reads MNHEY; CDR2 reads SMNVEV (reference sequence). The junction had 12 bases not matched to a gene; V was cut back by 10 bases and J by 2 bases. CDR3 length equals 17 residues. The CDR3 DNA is TGTGCCACCGTTGGGACAGGGAACGTCCCTGGGGCCAACGTCCTGACTTTC. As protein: CATVGTGNVPGANVLTF.

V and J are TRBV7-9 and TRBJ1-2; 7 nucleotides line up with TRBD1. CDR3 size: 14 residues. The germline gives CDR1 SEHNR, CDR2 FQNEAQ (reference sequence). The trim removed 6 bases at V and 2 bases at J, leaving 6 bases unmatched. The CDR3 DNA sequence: TGTGCCAGCAGATCGGACAGGACCAACTATGGCTACACCTTC. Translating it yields CASRSDRTNYGYTF. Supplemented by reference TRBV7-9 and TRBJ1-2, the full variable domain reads DTGVSQNPRHKITKRGQNVTFRCDPISEHNRLYWYRQTLGQGPEFLTYFQNEAQLEKSRLLSDRFSAERPKGSFSTLEIQRTEQGDSAMYLCASRSDRTNYGYTFGSGTRLTVV.

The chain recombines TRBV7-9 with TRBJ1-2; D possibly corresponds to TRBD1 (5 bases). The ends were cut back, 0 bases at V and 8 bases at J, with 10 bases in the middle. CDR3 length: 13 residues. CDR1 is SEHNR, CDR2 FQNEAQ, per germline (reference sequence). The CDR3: CASSLAQGGGYTF. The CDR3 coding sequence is TGTGCCAGCAGCTTAGCCCAGGGTGGCGGCTACACCTTC.

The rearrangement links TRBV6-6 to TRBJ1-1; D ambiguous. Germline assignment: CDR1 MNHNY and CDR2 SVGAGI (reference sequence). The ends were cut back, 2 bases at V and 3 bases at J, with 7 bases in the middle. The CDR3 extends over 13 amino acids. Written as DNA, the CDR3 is TGTGCCAGCAGTTACCGGGTTCACACTGAAGCTTTCTTT. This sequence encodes CASSYRVHTEAFF.

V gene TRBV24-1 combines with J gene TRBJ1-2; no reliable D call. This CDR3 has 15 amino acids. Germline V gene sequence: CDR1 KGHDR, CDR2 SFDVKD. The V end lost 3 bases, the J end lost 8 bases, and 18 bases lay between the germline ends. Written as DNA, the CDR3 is TGTGCCACCAGTGATCAGGACGGACGGGGAGGGGGCTACACCTTC. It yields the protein CATSDQDGRGGGYTF.

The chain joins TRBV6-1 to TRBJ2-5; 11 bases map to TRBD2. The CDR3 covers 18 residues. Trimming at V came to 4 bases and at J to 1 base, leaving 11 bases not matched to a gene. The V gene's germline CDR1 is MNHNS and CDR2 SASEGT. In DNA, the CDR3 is TGTGCCAGCAGTGCTTGGCTAGCGGGGGGCAGGCCCCAAGAGACCCAGTACTTC. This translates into CASSAWLAGGRPQETQYF.

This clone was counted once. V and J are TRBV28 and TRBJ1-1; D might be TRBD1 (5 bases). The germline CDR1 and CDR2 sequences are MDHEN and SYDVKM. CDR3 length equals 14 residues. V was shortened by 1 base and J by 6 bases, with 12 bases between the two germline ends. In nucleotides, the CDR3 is TGTGCCAGCAGTTTATTCGGGGGTTGGCCTGAAGCTTTCTTT. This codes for CASSLFGGWPEAFF.

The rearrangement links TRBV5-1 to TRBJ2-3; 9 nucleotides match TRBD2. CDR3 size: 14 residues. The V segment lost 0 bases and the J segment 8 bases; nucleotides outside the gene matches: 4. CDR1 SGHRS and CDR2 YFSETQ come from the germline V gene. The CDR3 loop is CASSLDLAGVTQYF. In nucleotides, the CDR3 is TGCGCCAGCAGCTTGGATTTAGCGGGAGTTACGCAGTATTTT.

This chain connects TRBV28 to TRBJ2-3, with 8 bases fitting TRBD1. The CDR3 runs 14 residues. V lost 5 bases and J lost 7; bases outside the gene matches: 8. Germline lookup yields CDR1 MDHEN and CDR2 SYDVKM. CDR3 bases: TGTGCCAGCAGTGGACAGGGAGTTGGAAATACGCAGTATTTT. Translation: CASSGQGVGNTQYF.

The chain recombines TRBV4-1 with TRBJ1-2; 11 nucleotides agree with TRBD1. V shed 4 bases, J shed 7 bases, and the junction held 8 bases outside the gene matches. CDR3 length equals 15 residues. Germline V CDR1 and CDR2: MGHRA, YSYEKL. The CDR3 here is CASSLGGQGGFGYTF. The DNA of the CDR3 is TGCGCCAGCAGCCTGGGGGGACAGGGGGGGTTTGGCTACACCTTC.

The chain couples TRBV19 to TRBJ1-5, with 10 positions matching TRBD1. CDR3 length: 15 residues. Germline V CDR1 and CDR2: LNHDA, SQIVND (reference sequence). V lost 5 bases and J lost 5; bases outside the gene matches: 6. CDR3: CASSVGQGPHQPQHF. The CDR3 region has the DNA TGTGCCAGTAGTGTGGGACAGGGGCCGCATCAGCCCCAGCATTTT.